Shown below are 19 T cell receptor beta chains from a single sample sequenced in a study of shared clonotypes between healthy human individuals. This table comes from immunoSEQ multiplex PCR, and its TCRdb copy is limited to in-frame clones, with some not included. In the table there are fewer than 600,000 clones, 79% of which are singletons. Sequencing input: PBMCs. The receptors originated from a middle-aged woman in good health. Some clones in this sample may be carry-over from other donors' samples.

This rearrangement joins TRBV30 to TRBJ2-6, with TRBD2 matching over 9 bases. Per the germline V gene, CDR1 is GTSNPN and CDR2 is SVGIG (reference sequence). This CDR3 contains 16 residues. Unmatched junction bases numbered 5, after V lost 5 bases and J lost 0 bases. The DNA for the CDR3 is TGTGCCTGGGGACTAGCGAGGTACTCTGGGGCCAACGTCCTGACTTTC. Amino acids: CAWGLARYSGANVLTF. The full variable domain, rest sourced from reference TRBV30 and TRBJ2-6, is SQTIHQWPATLVQPVGSPLSLECTVEGTSNPNLYWYRQAAGRGLQLLFYSVGIGQISSEVPQNLSASRPQDRQFILSSKKLLLSDSGFYLCAWGLARYSGANVLTFGAGSRLTVL.

This clone was seen at least ten times. As DNA, the CDR3 is TGCGCCAGCAGCTTGGTAGGGGAGACGGGTGAGCAGTTCTTC. This translates into CASSLVGETGEQFF. This sequence joins TRBV5-1 and TRBJ2-1; D is possibly TRBD1 or TRBD2 (5 bases each). The CDR3 is 14 residues long. In germline, CDR1 is SGHRS, CDR2 YFSETQ. V lost 0 bases to trimming and J lost 9 bases, with 13 bases between them. The full variable domain, with the rest looked up from reference TRBV5-1 and TRBJ2-1, is KAGVTQTPRYLIKTRGQQVTLSCSPISGHRSVSWYQQTPGQGLQFLFEYFSETQRNKGNFPGRFSGRQFSNSRSEMNVSTLELGDSALYLCASSLVGETGEQFFGPGTRLTVL.

The genes are TRBV10-2 and TRBJ2-7; maybe TRBD2 (6 bases). The CDR3 loop spans 12 amino acids. The V end was cut by 6 bases, the J end by 4 bases, with 10 bases between. Germline values: CDR1 WSHSY, CDR2 SAAADI. CDR3 loop: CASRVGGYEQYF. The CDR3 nucleotides are TGCGCCAGCAGGGTGGGGGGTTACGAGCAGTACTTC.

The rearrangement joins TRBV11-2 to TRBJ1-1, with 7 nucleotides matching TRBD1. Trimming took 5 bases from V and 4 from J; bases not matched to a gene: 7. From germline, CDR1 is SGHAT and CDR2 FQNNGV. The CDR3 loop spans 14 amino acids. The CDR3 sequence is CASSPDRVFTEAFF. CDR3 bases: TGTGCCAGCAGCCCCGACAGGGTGTTCACTGAAGCTTTCTTT.

To note about this clone: Additional DNA sequences in this sample encode the identical CDR3. The J gene is TRBJ1-2, the V gene TRBV18; D is unclear. V was shortened by 0 bases and J by 0 bases, with 8 bases between the two germline ends. Germline CDR1 reads KGHSH; CDR2 reads LQKENI. There are 15 residues in the CDR3. In nucleotides, the CDR3 is TGTGCCAGCTCACCACCGGGTAGAACTAACTATGGCTACACCTTC. Protein sequence: CASSPPGRTNYGYTF. The full variable domain, its missing parts supplied by reference TRBV18 and TRBJ1-2, is NAGVMQNPRHLVRRRGQEARLRCSPMKGHSHVYWYRQLPEEGLKFMVYLQKENIIDESGMPKERFSAEFPKEGPSILRIQQVVRGDSAAYFCASSPPGRTNYGYTFGSGTRLTVV.

The chain combines TRBV7-9 with TRBJ1-1, with D possibly matching TRBD1 (5 bases). The V gene lost 5 bases and the J gene lost 2 bases, with 21 bases spanning the gap. Germline assignment: CDR1 SEHNR and CDR2 FQNEAQ (reference sequence). CDR3 length: 17 residues. CDR3 residues: CASSRQAGDGGNTEAFF. In nucleotides, the CDR3 is TGTGCCAGCAGCCGCCAGGCGGGGGACGGGGGAAACACTGAAGCTTTCTTT.

The CDR3 DNA reads TGTGCCAGTCAGGGACCCCAATGGGACGAGCAGTACTTC. This translates into CASQGPQWDEQYF. This chain connects TRBV25-1 to TRBJ2-7, with D perhaps assigned TRBD1 or TRBD2 (5 bases each). Germline CDR1 reads MGHDK; CDR2 reads SYGVNS. The CDR3 runs to 13 residues. V was cut by 9 bases and J by 5 bases, with 17 bases left in between.

The chain links TRBV19 to TRBJ2-2; no definite D call. Trimming shortened V by 2 bases and J by 9 bases, and 16 bases separated the two germline ends. Germline CDR1 LNHDA, CDR2 SQIVND (reference sequence). This CDR3 contains 15 residues. The CDR3 bases are TGTGCCAGTAGTATAACCCCGGACGGGTCCAGGGAGCTGTTTTTT. Its protein product is CASSITPDGSRELFF.

This clone was counted between two and nine times. The CDR3 sequence: CASSPRGGLSQLLREQYF. CDR3 coding DNA: TGCGCCAGCAGCCCCAGGGGGGGACTTTCCCAGCTTTTGAGGGAGCAGTACTTC. The chain joins TRBV4-1 to TRBJ2-7; D is possibly TRBD1 or TRBD2 (7 bases each). V gave up 4 bases and J gave up 7 bases, with 29 bases separating them. CDR1 and CDR2 from the germline V gene are MGHRA and YSYEKL. CDR3 length: 18 amino acids.

The chain links TRBV11-2 to TRBJ2-2; 10 nucleotides line up with TRBD1. The CDR3 consists of 17 residues. CDR1 and CDR2 from the germline V gene are SGHAT and FQNNGV. J gave up 5 bases and V 6 bases, and 12 bases lay outside the gene matches. The CDR3 is CASSPKPGQGLTGELFF. CDR3 nucleotides: TGTGCCAGCAGTCCTAAGCCGGGACAGGGGTTAACCGGGGAGCTGTTTTTT. Looking up the rest from reference TRBV11-2 and TRBJ2-2 gives the full variable domain: EAGVAQSPRYKIIEKRQSVAFWCNPISGHATLYWYQQILGQGPKLLIQFQNNGVVDDSQLPKDRFSAERLKGVDSTLKIQPAKLEDSAVYLCASSPKPGQGLTGELFFGEGSRLTVL.

The chain recombines TRBV9 with TRBJ2-6, with D possibly matching TRBD1 (7 bases). Per the germline V gene, CDR1 is SGDLS and CDR2 is YYNGEE. Trimming took 0 bases from V and 6 from J, leaving 16 bases between them. The CDR3 consists of 17 residues. CDR3 sequence reads: CASSVGLRGVEANVLTF. CDR3 nucleotide sequence: TGTGCCAGCAGCGTAGGTCTCAGGGGGGTAGAGGCCAACGTCCTGACTTTC.

The CDR3 DNA sequence: TGTGCCAGCAGTTACTCGGACCGAGAGAATTCACCCCTCCACTTT. Its protein product is CASSYSDRENSPLHF. This chain joins TRBV6-6 and TRBJ1-6, with no clear D. V shed 0 bases and J shed 7 bases, with 10 bases lying between them. Germline V lookup: CDR1 MNHNY, CDR2 SVGAGI (reference sequence). This CDR3 region has 15 residues.

CDR3 amino acids: CARSWTGGFITEAFF. The DNA of the CDR3 is TGTGCCAGAAGCTGGACAGGGGGCTTTATCACTGAAGCTTTCTTT. J is TRBJ1-1 and V is TRBV5-3; 11 bases line up with TRBD1. TRBV5-3 falls under the ORF class, with uncertain function. The CDR3 is 15 amino acids. The ends lost 3 bases at V and 4 bases at J; junction bases unmatched: 5.

V and J are TRBV11-3 and TRBJ2-7, with 11 nucleotides matching TRBD1. The V and J ends lost 4 bases and 4 bases, in that order; junction bases with no gene match: 3. CDR1 and CDR2 (germline): SGHNT, YENEEA. The CDR3 loop spans 14 amino acids. The CDR3: CASSYGQGAYEQYF. CDR3 nucleotide sequence: TGTGCCAGCAGCTACGGACAGGGGGCGTACGAGCAGTACTTC.

The rearrangement joins TRBV27 to TRBJ1-4; TRBD1 aligns across 9 bases. The CDR3 totals 16 residues. Trimming cost V 8 bases and J 4 bases; bases outside gene matches: 11. Germline V lookup: CDR1 MNHEY, CDR2 SMNVEV (reference sequence). In DNA, the CDR3 is TGTGCCAGCCGGCCAGGCGGGACAGGGAATAATGAAAAACTGTTTTTT. Its protein product is CASRPGGTGNNEKLFF.

This clone appeared a few times. Other nucleotide sequences in the sample specify the same CDR3. The gene calls are TRBV9 and TRBJ2-3; 8 nucleotides line up with TRBD1. The CDR3 sequence is 16 residues long. CDR1 and CDR2 from the germline V gene are SGDLS and YYNGEE. After removal of 0 bases from V and 3 bases from J, the junction contained 6 bases not matched to a gene. CDR3 DNA sequence: TGTGCCAGCAGCGTAGGTGGCCAGGGGGCAACAGATACGCAGTATTTT. Translating gives CASSVGGQGATDTQYF.

V is TRBV2 and J is TRBJ2-7; no firm D call. This CDR3 spans 12 amino acids. Per germline, CDR1 SNHLY and CDR2 FYNNEI. Trimming took 5 bases from V and 2 from J, leaving 7 bases between them. The CDR3 sequence is CASSWPTYEQYF. In DNA form, the CDR3 reads TGTGCCAGCAGTTGGCCGACCTACGAGCAGTACTTC. The whole variable domain, filled in from reference TRBV2 and TRBJ2-7, reads EPEVTQTPSHQVTQMGQEVILRCVPISNHLYFYWYRQILGQKVEFLVSFYNNEISEKSEIFDDQFSVERPDGSNFTLKIRSTKLEDSAMYFCASSWPTYEQYFGPGTRLTVT.

J is TRBJ1-1 and V is TRBV18, with D hard to call. The CDR3 spans 12 residues. Germline V gives CDR1 KGHSH, CDR2 LQKENI. The V end was cut by 4 bases, the J end by 8 bases, with 11 bases between. In nucleotides, the CDR3 is TGTGCCAGCTCACTGAATAAACTCGAAGCTTTCTTT. Its protein product is CASSLNKLEAFF.

The chain recombines TRBV27 with TRBJ2-7, with TRBD2 matching 7 bases. Germline CDR1 reads MNHEY; CDR2 reads SMNVEV (reference sequence). The ends lost 5 bases at V and 2 bases at J; junction bases unmatched: 9. The CDR3 extends over 15 amino acids. CDR3 nucleotide sequence: TGTGCCAGCAGTCCCCGGGCTAGCGGTGCCTACGAGCAGTACTTC. The encoded protein is CASSPRASGAYEQYF.